This T cell receptor beta chain emerged from a study of shared clonotypes between healthy human individuals (dated by TCRdb to the early 2020s). About the investigation overall: The cohort included three men and a couple of women between 18 and 49 years of age. To increase sequencing depth and limit assay-specific biases, different laboratories used diverse techniques to prepare libraries and sequence TCR repertoires. To estimate repertoire size and how much clonotype sharing occurs between individuals, the study deeply sequenced the blood TCR repertoires of about 5 healthy adults. Each donor's leukapheresis produced roughly between about 0.8 and 8.9 billion PBMCs. Study-level results and caveats: Because the study included a small number of donors, the genetic and exposure-history diversity represented was limited. Sampling was restricted to blood, and TCR repertoires in tissue are likely to differ from TCR repertoires in blood. Pairwise subsampling indicated that sequencing depth was expected to affect the degree of clonotype sharing among donors.

The CDR3 goes from the cysteine to the phenylalanine over 15 residues. Of the read, only the CDR3 DNA is kept; its 45 bases are in frame from base 1. V lost 5 bases and J lost 4 bases; the stretch between them is 17 bases long. The germline V gene sets CDR1 to SNHLY and CDR2 to FYNNEI. Using the deep immunoSEQ assay, multiplex PCR amplified TCR CDR3 regions from genomic DNA. Extracted genomic DNA from each cell subset was spread evenly across all wells of several immunoSEQ 96-well plates, with each plate serving as a replicate. For unsorted PBMC, about 300 ng genomic DNA, equal to 32,000 or so T cell genomes, was loaded into each replicate PCR. Unsorted PBMC genomic DNA was sequenced across ten immunoSEQ deep assay plates. Purified libraries were quantified with a Qubit 3.0 fluorometer, sized on a Bioanalyzer 2100, and re-quantified with the KAPA Library Quantification kit. Each immunoSEQ 96-well plate was sequenced on its own single-read 150-cycle Illumina NextSeq 550 flow cell. On the study's bioinformatics: Because only junctional sequences without quality scores were contained in the immunoSEQ output, filtering matching that applied to full-length reads could not be performed. Sequences were annotated with PyIR, a Python wrapper for IgBLAST v1.9, and V/J genes and CDR3 were assigned using IMGT germline references. Any read was removed if the V/J assignment was weak (E-value above 1e-6), the CDR3 was missing, or the read contained stop codons, out-of-frame junctions, or ambiguous translated residues. V3J clonotypes were defined as sequences sharing the same inferred V gene, J gene, and CDR3 amino acid sequence. To compute the percentage overlap between repertoires, the number of shared unique clonotypes was divided by the size of the smaller repertoire. Richness of each repertoire was evaluated using RTK rarefaction, the Chao1 estimator, and Recon v2.1 estimates of unobserved clonotypes. This is the immuneACCESS table as TCRdb keeps it, with only in-frame sequences that have V and J called. A part of the clones is gone; compared with another copy, unresolved V genes explain less than half, and the rest is unexplained. The V and J calls and the clone size are those of that table, but D and trimming were determined from the DNA. A total of a few hundred thousand clones appear in this sample, roughly 72% of them only once. 12% of the sample lies in the top ten.

Points on this clone: This clone's antigen is unknown. Base qualities were left out, and no much larger clone turns up one base away.

The donors were healthy, HIV-negative adults with no recently reported acute infections or vaccinations. All donors were Caucasian adults living in Nashville, Tennessee, USA. For unsorted samples, about 87 million PBMCs were counted, and genomic DNA was extracted using the QIAamp DNA Blood Mini kit. Blood was collected by leukapheresis, and PBMCs were isolated by Ficoll-Histopaque density gradient centrifugation and then cryopreserved in liquid nitrogen vapor phase. The sample taken for sequencing was PBMCs. This sequence uses TRBV2 and TRBJ1-2; the D gene is unclear. The sequence was collected from a woman aged 40 to 50 in good health. Some clones in this sample may be carry-over from other donors' samples. CDR3 protein: CASSPPEGLIYGYTF. At the DNA level, the sequence is TGTGCCAGCAGTCCTCCAGAAGGCTTAATCTATGGCTACACCTTC. The CDR3, completed at both ends by the reference TRBV2 and TRBJ1-2 genes, gives the full variable domain EPEVTQTPSHQVTQMGQEVILRCVPISNHLYFYWYRQILGQKVEFLVSFYNNEISEKSEIFDDQFSVERPDGSNFTLKIRSTKLEDSAMYFCASSPPEGLIYGYTFGSGTRLTVV.